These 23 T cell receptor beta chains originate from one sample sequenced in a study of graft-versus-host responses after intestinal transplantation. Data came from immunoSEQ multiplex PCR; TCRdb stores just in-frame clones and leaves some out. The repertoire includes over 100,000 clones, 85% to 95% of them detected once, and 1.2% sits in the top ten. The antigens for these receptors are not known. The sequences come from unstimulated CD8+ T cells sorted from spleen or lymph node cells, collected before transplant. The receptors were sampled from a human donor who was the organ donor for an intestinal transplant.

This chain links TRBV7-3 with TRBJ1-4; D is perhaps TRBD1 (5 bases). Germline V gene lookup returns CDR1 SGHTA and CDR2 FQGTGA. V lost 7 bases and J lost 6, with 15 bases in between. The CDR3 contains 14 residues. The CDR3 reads CASIHRDFDEKLFF. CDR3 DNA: TGTGCCAGCATCCACCGGGACTTCGATGAAAAACTGTTTTTT.

The CDR3 loop is CTSSRVCRENTGELFF. CDR3 bases: TGCACCAGCAGCCGGGTGTGTAGGGAAAACACCGGGGAGCTGTTTTTT. V usage is TRBV1 and J usage is TRBJ2-2. TRBV1 is deemed a pseudogene. The CDR3 spans 16 residues.

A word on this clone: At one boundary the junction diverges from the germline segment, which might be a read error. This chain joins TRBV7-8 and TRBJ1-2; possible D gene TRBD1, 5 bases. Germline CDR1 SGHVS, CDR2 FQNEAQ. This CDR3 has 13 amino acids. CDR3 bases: TGTGCCACCAGCGGCCAGGGTGCGCGGGGCTACACCTTC. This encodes CATSGQGARGYTF.

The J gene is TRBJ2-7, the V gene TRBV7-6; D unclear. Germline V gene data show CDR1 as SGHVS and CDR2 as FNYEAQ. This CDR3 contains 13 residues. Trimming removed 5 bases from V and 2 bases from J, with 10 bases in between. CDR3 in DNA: TGTGCCAGCAGCCCCGACATAACCTACGAGCAGTACTTC. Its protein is CASSPDITYEQYF. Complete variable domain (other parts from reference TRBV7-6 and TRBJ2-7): GAGVSQSPRYKVTKRGQDVALRCDPISGHVSLYWYRQALGQGPEFLTYFNYEAQQDKSGLPNDRFSAERPEGSISTLTIQRTEQRDSAMYRCASSPDITYEQYFGPGTRLTVT.

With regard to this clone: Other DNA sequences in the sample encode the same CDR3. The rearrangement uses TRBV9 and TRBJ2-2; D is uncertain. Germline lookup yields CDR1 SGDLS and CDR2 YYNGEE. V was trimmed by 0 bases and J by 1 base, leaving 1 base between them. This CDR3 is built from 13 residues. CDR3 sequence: CASSVGNTGELFF. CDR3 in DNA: TGTGCCAGCAGCGTAGGGAACACCGGGGAGCTGTTTTTT.

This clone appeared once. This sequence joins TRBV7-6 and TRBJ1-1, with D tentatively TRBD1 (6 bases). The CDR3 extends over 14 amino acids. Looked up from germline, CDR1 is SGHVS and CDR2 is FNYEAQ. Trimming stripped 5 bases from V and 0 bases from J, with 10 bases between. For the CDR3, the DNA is TGTGCCAGCAGCACGGGACACCTGAACACTGAAGCTTTCTTT. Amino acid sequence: CASSTGHLNTEAFF.

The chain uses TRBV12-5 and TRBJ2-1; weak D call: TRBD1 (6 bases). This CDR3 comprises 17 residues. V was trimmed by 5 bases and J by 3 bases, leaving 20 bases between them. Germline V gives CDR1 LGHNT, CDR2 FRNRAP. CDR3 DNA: TGTGCTAGTGGTCCCGAACAGGGTAGGAACTTCTACAATGAGCAGTTCTTC. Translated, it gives CASGPEQGRNFYNEQFF. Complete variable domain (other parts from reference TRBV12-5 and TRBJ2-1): DARVTQTPRHKVTEMGQEVTMRCQPILGHNTVFWYRQTMMQGLELLAYFRNRAPLDDSGMPKDRFSAEMPDATLATLKIQPSEPRDSAVYFCASGPEQGRNFYNEQFFGPGTRLTVL.

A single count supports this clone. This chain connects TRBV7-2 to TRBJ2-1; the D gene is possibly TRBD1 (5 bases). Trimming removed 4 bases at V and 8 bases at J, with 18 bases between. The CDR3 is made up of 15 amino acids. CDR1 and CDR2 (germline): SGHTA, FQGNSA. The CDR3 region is CASSSPGPVRDEQFF. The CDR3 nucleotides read TGTGCCAGCAGCTCTCCGGGCCCAGTCAGGGATGAGCAGTTCTTC.

CDR3 sequence reads: CASSQDRGHEQYF. CDR3 DNA sequence: TGTGCCAGCAGCCAAGACAGGGGCCACGAGCAGTACTTC. The chain combines TRBV11-2 with TRBJ2-7; TRBD1 matches at 8 bases. The CDR3 totals 13 residues. Looked up from germline, CDR1 is SGHAT and CDR2 is FQNNGV. The V gene end was trimmed by 5 bases and the J gene end by 5 bases; junction bases not matched to a gene: 5.

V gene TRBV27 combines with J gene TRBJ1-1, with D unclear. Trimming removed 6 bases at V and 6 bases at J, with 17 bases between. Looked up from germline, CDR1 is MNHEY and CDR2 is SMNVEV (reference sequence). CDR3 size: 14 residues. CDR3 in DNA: TGTGCCAGCAGGACCTTACTGGGGTTGTCTGAAGCTTTCTTT. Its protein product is CASRTLLGLSEAFF.

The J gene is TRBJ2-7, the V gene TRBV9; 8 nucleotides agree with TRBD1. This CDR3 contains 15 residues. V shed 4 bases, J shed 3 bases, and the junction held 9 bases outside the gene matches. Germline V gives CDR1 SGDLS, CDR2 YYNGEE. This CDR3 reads CASSHSQGADYEQYF. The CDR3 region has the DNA TGTGCCAGCAGCCATTCCCAGGGGGCGGACTACGAGCAGTACTTC.

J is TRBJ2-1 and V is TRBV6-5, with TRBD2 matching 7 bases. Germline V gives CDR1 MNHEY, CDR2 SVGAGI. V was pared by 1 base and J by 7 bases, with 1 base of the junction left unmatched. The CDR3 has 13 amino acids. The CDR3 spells CASSYFSGNEQFF. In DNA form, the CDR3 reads TGTGCCAGCAGTTACTTTAGCGGGAATGAGCAGTTCTTC.

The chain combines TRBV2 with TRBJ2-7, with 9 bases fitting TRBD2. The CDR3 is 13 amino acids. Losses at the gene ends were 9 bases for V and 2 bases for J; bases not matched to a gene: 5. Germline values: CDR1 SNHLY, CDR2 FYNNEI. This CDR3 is CAREPSGTYEQYF. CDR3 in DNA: TGTGCCAGGGAGCCTAGCGGGACCTACGAGCAGTACTTC.

The CDR3 is CASGATSTDEQFF. The CDR3 coding sequence is TGTGCTAGTGGTGCGACTAGCACTGATGAGCAGTTCTTC. The rearrangement links TRBV12-5 to TRBJ2-1; 7 nucleotides align to TRBD2. Germline loops: CDR1 LGHNT, CDR2 FRNRAP. The CDR3 consists of 13 residues. V was clipped by 5 bases and J by 8 bases; unmatched bases: 6.

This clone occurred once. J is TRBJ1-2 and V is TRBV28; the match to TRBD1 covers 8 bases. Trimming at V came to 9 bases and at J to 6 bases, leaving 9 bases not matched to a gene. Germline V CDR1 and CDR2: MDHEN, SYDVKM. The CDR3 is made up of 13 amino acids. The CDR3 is CARASDREDGYTF. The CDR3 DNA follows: TGTGCCAGGGCTTCGGACAGGGAGGATGGCTACACCTTC.

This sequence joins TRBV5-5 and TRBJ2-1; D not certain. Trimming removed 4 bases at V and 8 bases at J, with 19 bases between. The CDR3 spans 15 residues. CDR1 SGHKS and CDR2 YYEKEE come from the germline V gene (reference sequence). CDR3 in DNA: TGTGCCAGCAGCACCGGCGTAATGGATCGGGATGAGCAGTTCTTC. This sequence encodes CASSTGVMDRDEQFF.

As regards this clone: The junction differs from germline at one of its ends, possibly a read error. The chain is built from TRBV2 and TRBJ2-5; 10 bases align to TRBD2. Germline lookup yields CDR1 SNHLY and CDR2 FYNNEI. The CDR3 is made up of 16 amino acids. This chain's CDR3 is CASSEWAGLARKENDF. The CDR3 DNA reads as TGTGCCAGCAGTGAATGGGCGGGACTAGCGCGAAAGGAGAACGACTTC.

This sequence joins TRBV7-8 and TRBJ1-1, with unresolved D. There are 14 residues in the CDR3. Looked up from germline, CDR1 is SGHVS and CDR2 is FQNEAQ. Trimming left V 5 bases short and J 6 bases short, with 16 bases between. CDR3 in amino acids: CASSPAILSPEAFF. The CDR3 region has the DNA TGTGCCAGCAGCCCCGCAATCCTAAGCCCTGAAGCTTTCTTT.

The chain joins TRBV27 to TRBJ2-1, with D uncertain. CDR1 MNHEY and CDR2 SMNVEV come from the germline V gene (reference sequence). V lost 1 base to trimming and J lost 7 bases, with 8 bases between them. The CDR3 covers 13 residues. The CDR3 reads CASSLFPPNEQFF. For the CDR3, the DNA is TGTGCCAGCAGTTTATTTCCACCTAATGAGCAGTTCTTC.

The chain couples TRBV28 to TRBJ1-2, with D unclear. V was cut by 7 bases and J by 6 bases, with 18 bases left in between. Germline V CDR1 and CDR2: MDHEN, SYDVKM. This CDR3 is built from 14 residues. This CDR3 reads CASNCCRRTDGYTF. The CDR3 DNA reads TGTGCCAGCAATTGTTGTAGGCGGACGGATGGCTACACCTTC.

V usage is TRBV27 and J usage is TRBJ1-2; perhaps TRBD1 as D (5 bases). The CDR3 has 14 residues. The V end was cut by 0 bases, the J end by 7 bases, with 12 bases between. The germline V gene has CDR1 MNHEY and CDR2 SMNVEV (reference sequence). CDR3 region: CASSLSAGFIGYTF. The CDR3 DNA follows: TGTGCCAGCAGTTTATCGGCAGGGTTTATTGGCTACACCTTC.

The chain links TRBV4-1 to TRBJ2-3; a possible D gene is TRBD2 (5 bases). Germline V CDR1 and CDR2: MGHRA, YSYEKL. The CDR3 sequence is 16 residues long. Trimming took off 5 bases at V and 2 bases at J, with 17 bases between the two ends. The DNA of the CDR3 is TGCGCCAGCAGCAGAGTCCCCTCTGGACTCACAGATACGCAGTATTTT. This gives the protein CASSRVPSGLTDTQYF.

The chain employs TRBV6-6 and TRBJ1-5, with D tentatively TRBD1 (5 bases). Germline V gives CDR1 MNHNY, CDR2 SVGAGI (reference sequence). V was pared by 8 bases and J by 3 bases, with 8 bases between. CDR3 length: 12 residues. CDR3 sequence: CASRDYNQPQHF. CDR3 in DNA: TGTGCCAGCCGGGACTACAATCAGCCCCAGCATTTT.